Listed below are T cell receptor beta chains from one sample, sequenced in a study of T cell responses to AZD1222 COVID-19 vaccine. Method: immunoSEQ multiplex PCR; TCRdb's copy keeps in-frame clones and lacks some. The data contain fewer than 30,000 clones, over 75% of them singletons. Source: peripheral blood, taken on day 0 of AZD1222 vaccination. The origin of the receptors is an adult in good health. CDR3s include the opening cysteine and the closing phenylalanine or tryptophan. D genes are given only for firm matches. A clone size is listed for some rows: how often the clone was seen (once, few, many), or a class if it is expanded.

j_gene: TRBJ1-6
d_gene: NA
abundance: NA
v_gene: TRBV6-2/TRBV6-3
CDR3aa: CASSYSAARGYNSPLHF
CDR3nt: TGTGCCAGCAGTTACTCCGCTGCGAGAGGATATAATTCACCCCTCCACTTT

j_gene: TRBJ2-1
d_gene: TRBD2
abundance: NA
v_gene: TRBV4-1
CDR3aa: CASSHDSGRAVGNEQFF
CDR3nt: TGCGCCAGCAGCCATGATAGCGGGAGGGCCGTTGGTAATGAGCAGTTCTTC

j_gene: TRBJ1-3
d_gene: TRBD1
abundance: few
v_gene: TRBV29-1
CDR3aa: CSARQGASGNTIYF
CDR3nt: TGCAGCGCTAGACAGGGGGCCTCTGGAAACACCATATATTTT

j_gene: TRBJ1-5
d_gene: NA
abundance: NA
v_gene: TRBV11-2
CDR3aa: CASSLNYNQPQHF
CDR3nt: TGTGCCAGCAGCCTAAACTACAATCAGCCCCAGCATTTT

j_gene: TRBJ1-5
d_gene: TRBD1
abundance: NA
v_gene: TRBV6-5
CDR3aa: CASSPGGVQPQHF
CDR3nt: TGTGCCAGCAGTCCAGGGGGGGTTCAGCCCCAGCATTTT

j_gene: TRBJ1-5
d_gene: TRBD1
abundance: NA
v_gene: TRBV18
CDR3aa: CASSPETGVYQPQHF
CDR3nt: TGTGCCAGCTCACCGGAGACAGGGGTTTATCAGCCCCAGCATTTT

j_gene: TRBJ1-4
d_gene: NA
abundance: NA
v_gene: TRBV6-6
CDR3aa: CASSYSGLANEKLFF
CDR3nt: TGTGCCAGCAGTTACTCGGGGCTGGCTAATGAAAAACTGTTTTTT

j_gene: TRBJ1-1
d_gene: TRBD1
abundance: NA
v_gene: TRBV13
CDR3aa: CASSPGTVQAFF
CDR3nt: TGTGCCAGCAGCCCCGGGACAGTTCAAGCTTTCTTT

j_gene: TRBJ2-1
d_gene: NA
abundance: NA
v_gene: TRBV7-5
CDR3aa: CARSLAIPLKRAAYNEQFF
CDR3nt: TGTGCCAGAAGCTTAGCGATCCCCCTGAAGCGAGCCGCCTACAATGAGCAGTTCTTC

j_gene: TRBJ1-5
d_gene: TRBD1
abundance: NA
v_gene: TRBV7-6
CDR3aa: CASSLSRGTGYNQPQHF
CDR3nt: TGTGCCAGCAGCTTATCTCGCGGGACAGGGTACAATCAGCCCCAGCATTTT

j_gene: TRBJ1-6
d_gene: TRBD1
abundance: NA
v_gene: TRBV3-1/TRBV3-2
CDR3aa: CASSQDVRDREPGSPLHF
CDR3nt: TGTGCCAGCAGCCAAGATGTGCGGGACAGGGAACCAGGATCACCCCTCCACTTT

j_gene: TRBJ2-1
d_gene: NA
abundance: NA
v_gene: TRBV12-3/TRBV12-4
CDR3aa: CASSVEGGSQFF
CDR3nt: TGTGCCAGCAGTGTCGAGGGGGGGTCACAGTTCTTC

j_gene: TRBJ1-2
d_gene: NA
abundance: NA
v_gene: TRBV28
CDR3aa: CASSLGPTVRDGYTF
CDR3nt: TGTGCCAGCAGTTTAGGCCCCACAGTCAGGGATGGCTACACCTTC

j_gene: TRBJ1-1
d_gene: TRBD1
abundance: NA
v_gene: TRBV30
CDR3aa: CAWDGRTGGTEAFF
CDR3nt: TGTGCCTGGGACGGGCGGACAGGGGGCACTGAAGCTTTCTTT

j_gene: TRBJ2-7
d_gene: NA
abundance: few
v_gene: TRBV14
CDR3aa: CASSQDPQGSYEQYF
CDR3nt: TGTGCCAGCAGCCAAGATCCACAGGGATCCTACGAGCAGTACTTC

j_gene: TRBJ2-5
d_gene: NA
abundance: NA
v_gene: TRBV5-4
CDR3aa: CASSSPGGARETQYF
CDR3nt: TGTGCCAGCAGCTCCCCCGGCGGGGCGCGGGAGACCCAGTACTTC

j_gene: TRBJ2-2
d_gene: NA
abundance: few
v_gene: TRBV24-1
CDR3aa: CATRAGGATGELFF
CDR3nt: TGTGCCACCAGAGCTGGGGGGGCCACCGGGGAGCTGTTTTTT

j_gene: TRBJ1-6
d_gene: NA
abundance: once
v_gene: TRBV11-2
CDR3aa: CASTPHLASNGGSPLHF
CDR3nt: TGTGCCAGCACCCCCCACTTGGCCTCGAACGGAGGATCACCCCTCCACTTT

j_gene: TRBJ2-1
d_gene: TRBD2
abundance: NA
v_gene: TRBV7-9
CDR3aa: CASSSPRLAGPYNEQFF
CDR3nt: TGTGCCAGCAGCTCGCCCCGACTAGCGGGGCCCTACAATGAGCAGTTCTTC

j_gene: TRBJ1-3
d_gene: NA
abundance: NA
v_gene: TRBV10-2
CDR3aa: CASSSGRHSGNTIYF
CDR3nt: TGCGCCAGCTCCTCTGGACGGCACTCTGGAAACACCATATATTTT

j_gene: TRBJ2-5
d_gene: NA
abundance: NA
v_gene: TRBV7-8
CDR3aa: CASSPISGTQETQYF
CDR3nt: TGTGCCAGCAGCCCCATTTCCGGGACTCAAGAGACCCAGTACTTC

j_gene: TRBJ2-5
d_gene: NA
abundance: NA
v_gene: TRBV7-2
CDR3aa: CASSYRYDQETQYF
CDR3nt: TGTGCCAGCAGCTACCGATACGACCAAGAGACCCAGTACTTC

j_gene: TRBJ2-3
d_gene: NA
abundance: NA
v_gene: TRBV24-1
CDR3aa: CATSDGGFADTQYF
CDR3nt: TGTGCCACCAGTGATGGGGGATTCGCAGATACGCAGTATTTT

j_gene: TRBJ2-1
d_gene: TRBD2
abundance: medium-sized
v_gene: TRBV3-1/TRBV3-2
CDR3aa: CASSQDRPTSGRFNEQFF
CDR3nt: TGTGCCAGCAGCCAAGATCGGCCGACTAGCGGGAGGTTTAATGAGCAGTTCTTC

j_gene: TRBJ1-1
d_gene: NA
abundance: NA
v_gene: TRBV6-1
CDR3aa: CASSERQGRTEAFF
CDR3nt: TGTGCCAGCAGTGAACGGCAGGGCAGGACTGAAGCTTTCTTT

j_gene: TRBJ1-2
d_gene: TRBD1
abundance: NA
v_gene: TRBV5-1
CDR3aa: CASSSTGGGYGYTF
CDR3nt: TGCGCCAGCAGCTCCACAGGGGGCGGCTATGGCTACACCTTC

j_gene: TRBJ2-3
d_gene: TRBD2
abundance: few
v_gene: TRBV19
CDR3aa: CASRVAGADTQYF
CDR3nt: TGTGCCAGTAGGGTAGCGGGGGCAGATACGCAGTATTTT

j_gene: TRBJ1-6
d_gene: NA
abundance: NA
v_gene: TRBV27
CDR3aa: CATSYRDYSPLHF
CDR3nt: TGTGCCACCTCATACAGGGATTATTCACCCCTCCACTTT

j_gene: TRBJ1-5
d_gene: TRBD1
abundance: NA
v_gene: TRBV18
CDR3aa: CASSDQSGQGLGNQPQHF
CDR3nt: TGTGCCAGCTCAGACCAGTCGGGACAGGGTTTGGGCAATCAGCCCCAGCATTTT

j_gene: TRBJ2-2
d_gene: NA
abundance: NA
v_gene: TRBV9
CDR3aa: CASSVLTGTGELFF
CDR3nt: TGTGCCAGCAGCGTATTGACGGGCACCGGGGAGCTGTTTTTT

j_gene: TRBJ1-1
d_gene: NA
abundance: once
v_gene: TRBV18
CDR3aa: CASSTSRGTEAFF
CDR3nt: TGTGCCAGCTCAACATCGCGGGGCACTGAAGCTTTCTTT

j_gene: TRBJ2-1
d_gene: NA
abundance: NA
v_gene: TRBV18
CDR3aa: CASSPPSPRHNEQFF
CDR3nt: TGTGCCAGCTCACCACCGTCTCCTAGACACAATGAGCAGTTCTTC

j_gene: TRBJ1-5
d_gene: NA
abundance: NA
v_gene: TRBV4-3
CDR3aa: CASSQGRQGGQPQHF
CDR3nt: TGCGCCAGCAGCCAAGGTCGGCAGGGAGGTCAGCCCCAGCATTTT

j_gene: TRBJ1-6
d_gene: NA
abundance: NA
v_gene: TRBV7-9
CDR3aa: CASSLASDSPLHF
CDR3nt: TGTGCCAGCAGCTTAGCTAGTGATTCACCCCTCCACTTT

j_gene: TRBJ1-1
d_gene: NA
abundance: NA
v_gene: TRBV6-5
CDR3aa: CASNQMWQMNTEAFF
CDR3nt: TGTGCCAGCAATCAAATGTGGCAGATGAACACTGAAGCTTTCTTT

j_gene: TRBJ1-2
d_gene: NA
abundance: NA
v_gene: TRBV4-1
CDR3aa: CASSLSVGAAGYTF
CDR3nt: TGCGCCAGCAGCCTTTCGGTTGGGGCCGCTGGCTACACCTTC

j_gene: TRBJ1-5
d_gene: TRBD1
abundance: NA
v_gene: TRBV2
CDR3aa: CAVTGGGNQPQHF
CDR3nt: TGTGCCGTCACAGGGGGTGGGAATCAGCCCCAGCATTTT

j_gene: TRBJ2-4
d_gene: NA
abundance: once
v_gene: TRBV6-2/TRBV6-3
CDR3aa: CASSPSALGNIQYF
CDR3nt: TGTGCCAGCAGTCCCTCCGCACTAGGTAACATTCAGTACTTC

j_gene: TRBJ2-2
d_gene: NA
abundance: NA
v_gene: TRBV19
CDR3aa: CASNTNTGELFF
CDR3nt: TGTGCCAGTAATACGAACACCGGGGAGCTGTTTTTT

j_gene: TRBJ2-7
d_gene: NA
abundance: NA
v_gene: TRBV29-1
CDR3aa: CSVLRGVHEQYF
CDR3nt: TGCAGCGTTCTCAGGGGTGTCCACGAGCAGTACTTC

j_gene: TRBJ2-2
d_gene: NA
abundance: NA
v_gene: TRBV7-3
CDR3aa: CASSLTRETGELFF
CDR3nt: TGTGCCAGCAGCTTAACGAGGGAGACCGGGGAGCTGTTTTTT

j_gene: TRBJ2-6
d_gene: NA
abundance: few
v_gene: TRBV5-4
CDR3aa: CASSFGRSGANVLTF
CDR3nt: TGTGCCAGCAGCTTCGGGCGCTCTGGGGCCAACGTCCTGACTTTC